This TCR beta chain was sequenced for a study of memory CD4+ T cells and cytomegalovirus serostatus. Background on the study: Healthy Belgian adult donors included about nine CMV-positive and some 24 CMV-negative people. The study, taken as a whole, reports: Of more than 150 reported CMV TCRbeta sequences, roughly 70 were found in memory CD4+ repertoires.

Single viable CD3+CD4+CD8-CD45RO+ cells were sorted as the memory CD4+ T cells. Total CD4+ T cells were enriched by CD4 positive selection. This clone was detected only a few times. Antigen specificity is unknown. The CDR3 has 12 amino acids. The germline CDR1 and CDR2 sequences are LNHDA and SQIVND (reference sequence). Trimming took 4 bases from V and 6 from J, leaving 9 bases between them. Original handling: Out-of-frame sequences were removed, leaving around 2.2 million distinct TCRbeta sequences. Repertoires were generated with immunoSEQ multiplex PCR, while TCRdb's copy carries only in-frame clones and drops some. Clonal size and the V and J genes are those of that table, whereas D and trimming came from the DNA. This table holds 55,000 to 65,000 clones, roughly 80% found once.

The chain has TRBV19 and TRBJ1-1; D unclear. The sequencing sample was made of memory CD4+ T cells from blood. The sequence derives from an adult in good health and CMV-seronegative. This chain's CDR3 is CASSKGIAEAFF. The CDR3 coding sequence is TGTGCCAGTAGTAAAGGTATCGCTGAAGCTTTCTTT. The full variable domain, rest sourced from reference TRBV19 and TRBJ1-1, is DGGITQSPKYLFRKEGQNVTLSCEQNLNHDAMYWYRQDPGQGLRLIYYSQIVNDFQKGDIAEGYSVSREKKESFPLTVTSAQKNPTAFYLCASSKGIAEAFFGQGTRLTVV.